Listed below are T cell receptor beta chains from one sample, sequenced in a study of cytomegalovirus exposure and HLA in healthy donors. TCRdb's table, derived via immunoSEQ multiplex PCR, lists solely in-frame clones and lacks some. The sample holds some 120,000 clones; about three quarters are singletons and the top ten take more than 3%. Input material: PBMCs. These receptors were obtained from a man aged 30 to 45 in good health and CMV-seronegative. CDR3s include the opening cysteine and the closing phenylalanine or tryptophan. D genes are given only for firm matches. Clone size is not always given. Where it is, it says once, few, many or a class for expanded clones.

>TRBJ2-5|TRBD1|TRBV27|NA
TGTGCCAGCAGTCTCAGGGGGCCGGAGACCCAGTACTTC
CASSLRGPETQYF
>TRBJ2-7|NA|TRBV7-9|NA
TGTGCCAGCAACTCTCAGACAGGTGGGGCTTACGAGCAGTACTTC
CASNSQTGGAYEQYF
>TRBJ1-2|NA|TRBV19|NA
TGTGCCACCACGGTCTCGAATTATGGCTACACCTTC
CATTVSNYGYTF
>TRBJ2-7|TRBD2|TRBV5-1|NA
TGCGCCAGCAGCTTGGAGTCGGGGGGGGGCTACGAGCAGTACTTC
CASSLESGGGYEQYF
>TRBJ2-5|NA|TRBV19|NA
TGTGCCAGTAGTATGAGACGGGGTATCTCAGAGACCCAGTACTTC
CASSMRRGISETQYF
>TRBJ2-7|TRBD1|TRBV4-1|NA
TGCGCCAGCAGCCCAGAAGACAGGGAACGGAGCGAGCAGTACTTC
CASSPEDRERSEQYF
>TRBJ1-5|TRBD1|TRBV14|NA
TGTGCCAGCAGCCCGGGACAGGGTTTAGGTCCCCAGCATTTT
CASSPGQGLGPQHF
>TRBJ2-7|NA|TRBV19|few
TGTGCCAGTAGTCAACAGGCGTCCGCCTACGAGCAGTACTTC
CASSQQASAYEQYF
>TRBJ2-7|TRBD1|TRBV6-5|NA
TGTGCCAGCAGTTACTACCGGACAGGGTCCGAGCAGTACTTC
CASSYYRTGSEQYF
>TRBJ1-1|TRBD1|TRBV6-1|few
TGTGCCAGCAGTGAAGAATGGACAGGGAAGGCGAACACTGAAGCTTTCTTT
CASSEEWTGKANTEAFF
>TRBJ1-5|TRBD1|TRBV4-3|few
TGCGCCAGCAGCCCGACAGGGGAGGGTCAGCCCCAGCATTTT
CASSPTGEGQPQHF
>TRBJ2-1|NA|TRBV7-6|once
TGTGCCAGCAGCCGTGGACGGGGAGTAACCAATGAGCAGTTCTTC
CASSRGRGVTNEQFF
>TRBJ1-6|NA|TRBV5-4|once
TGTGCCAGCAGCCCCAAGGGGGATTCACCCCTCCACTTT
CASSPKGDSPLHF
>TRBJ1-5|NA|TRBV18|once
TGTGCCAGCTCACCATCGGGAGTAGACCAGCCCCAGCATTTT
CASSPSGVDQPQHF
>TRBJ1-5|NA|TRBV5-6|NA
TGTGCCAGCAGCCGATTGGAGGGCAATCAGCCCCAGCATTTT
CASSRLEGNQPQHF
>TRBJ2-6|TRBD1|TRBV18|NA
TGTGCCAGCTCGTTCGAGGGACAGCCCTCTGGGGCCAACGTCCTGACTTTC
CASSFEGQPSGANVLTF
>TRBJ2-1|NA|TRBV2|NA
TGTGCCAGCAGTGTCGAGTACAATGAGCAGTTCTTC
CASSVEYNEQFF
>TRBJ2-3|TRBD1|TRBV9|NA
TGTGCCAGCAGCGTAGAGGACAGGGGCACAGATACGCAGTATTTT
CASSVEDRGTDTQYF
>TRBJ1-1|NA|TRBV27|once
TGTGCCAGCAGTTTAGGGCAGATGAACACTGAAGCTTTCTTT
CASSLGQMNTEAFF
>TRBJ2-3|TRBD2|TRBV5-1|many
TGCGCCAGCAGCTTCAACGGGAGGGTGAGCACAGATACGCAGTATTTT
CASSFNGRVSTDTQYF
>TRBJ2-5|NA|TRBV28|NA
TGTGCCAGCAGTTTATCTTTAGGAGAGCAAGAGACCCAGTACTTC
CASSLSLGEQETQYF
>TRBJ1-2|TRBD1|TRBV18|once
TGTGCCAGCTCACCACAGGGGACAGGGGGCATTTTCGTCTATGGCTACACCTTC
CASSPQGTGGIFVYGYTF
>TRBJ2-7|NA|TRBV18|NA
TGTGCCAGCTCACCGTCCCAGGTAATTAGCTCCTACGAGCAGTACTTC
CASSPSQVISSYEQYF
>TRBJ2-3|TRBD1|TRBV13|NA
TGTGCCAGCAGCGAGCAACAGGGGGCGATCACAGATACGCAGTATTTT
CASSEQQGAITDTQYF
>TRBJ1-6|NA|TRBV7-9|NA
TGTGCCAGCAGCTTACGTCCAGGGCAAAGCTCCTATAATTCACCCCTCCACTTT
CASSLRPGQSSYNSPLHF
>TRBJ2-2|NA|TRBV18|NA
TGTGCCAGCTACTGGAACACCGGGGAGCTGTTTTTT
CASYWNTGELFF
>TRBJ2-1|TRBD2|TRBV27|NA
TGTGCCAGCAGCAGGGGGACTAGCGGGGCAAATGAGCAGTTCTTC
CASSRGTSGANEQFF
>TRBJ1-4|NA|TRBV5-5|NA
TGTGCCAGCAGCTACGAGGGGAGGGGGACTAATGAAAAACTGTTTTTT
CASSYEGRGTNEKLFF
>TRBJ2-7|NA|TRBV4-3|NA
TGCGCCAGCAGCCAAGATTTTCCAGACTACTCCTACGAGCAGTACTTC
CASSQDFPDYSYEQYF
>TRBJ2-7|NA|TRBV7-2|NA
TGTGCCAGCAGCTCGGGGATCTCCTACGAGCAGTACTTC
CASSSGISYEQYF
>TRBJ2-2|TRBD2|TRBV7-8|NA
TGTGCCAGCAGCTTAGTGGGACTAACGAACACCGGGGAGCTGTTTTTT
CASSLVGLTNTGELFF
>TRBJ1-5|TRBD1|TRBV19|NA
TGTGCCAGTAGGGACGGACAGGCCAGACAGCCCCAGCATTTT
CASRDGQARQPQHF
>TRBJ1-2|TRBD1|TRBV6-1|NA
TGTGCCAGCAGTCACAGGGGGGACTATGGCTACACCTTC
CASSHRGDYGYTF
>TRBJ1-2|NA|TRBV27|NA
TGTGCCAGCAGTGTTGGGACAACAGGCTATGGCTACACCTTC
CASSVGTTGYGYTF
>TRBJ1-1|NA|TRBV11-2|NA
TGTGCCAGCAGCTTAGTTCTATCGAACACTGAAGCTTTCTTT
CASSLVLSNTEAFF
>TRBJ1-1|NA|TRBV11-3|NA
TGTGCCAGCAGCTTTACAGCGGACGAAGCTTTCTTT
CASSFTADEAFF
>TRBJ1-2|NA|TRBV5-1|NA
TGCGCCAGCAGCTTGGTTAGAGCTAACTATGGCTACACCTTC
CASSLVRANYGYTF
>TRBJ1-6|NA|TRBV5-4|NA
TGTGCCAGCAGCCAAAGGACAGACAGTTCACCCCTCCACTTT
CASSQRTDSSPLHF
>TRBJ2-1|TRBD2|TRBV4-1|NA
TGCGCCAGCAGCCGCCTGACTAGCGGGACCTACAATGAGCAGTTCTTC
CASSRLTSGTYNEQFF
>TRBJ2-3|NA|TRBV28|NA
TGTGCCAGCACCGGACCGGGCGGGATTGGCGCAGATACGCAGTATTTT
CASTGPGGIGADTQYF
>TRBJ2-1|TRBD2|TRBV6-1|NA
TGTGCCAGCAGTGAAGAGGTGACTAGCGGGAAGGTTGAGGAGTTCTTC
CASSEEVTSGKVEEFF
>TRBJ2-7|NA|TRBV30|NA
TGTGCCTGGAATCAGGGGCTGACCTACGAGCAGTACTTC
CAWNQGLTYEQYF
>TRBJ2-1|NA|TRBV6-5|NA
TGTGCCAACAGCCTTTACCTACAGGGCACTGAGCAGTTCTTC
CANSLYLQGTEQFF
>TRBJ2-1|TRBD2|TRBV6-4|NA
TGTGCCAGCAGCTTCGGACTAGCGTATGAGCAGTTCTTC
CASSFGLAYEQFF
>TRBJ1-2|NA|TRBV6-1|NA
TGTGCCAGCAGTGAAAGGGAAAACAGGGACGGCTACACCTTC
CASSERENRDGYTF
>TRBJ1-3|TRBD1|TRBV6-6|NA
TGTGCCAGCAGTACCCGTAGGACAGGGAGTGGAAACACCATATATTTT
CASSTRRTGSGNTIYF
>TRBJ1-2|NA|TRBV2|NA
TGTGCCAGCACCCGAAGGACAGTTCCCACTAACTATGGCTACACCTTC
CASTRRTVPTNYGYTF
>TRBJ1-3|NA|TRBV30|NA
TGTGCCTGGAGTGGGGGCCATACTTCCTCTGGAAACACCATATATTTT
CAWSGGHTSSGNTIYF
>TRBJ1-4|TRBD1|TRBV7-2|NA
TGTGCCAGCAGCTTTGCACCGGGACAGGGGGAAGAAAAACTGTTTTTT
CASSFAPGQGEEKLFF
>TRBJ1-5|NA|TRBV6-1|few
TGTGCCAGCACTGGACAGCCCAATCAGCCCCAGCATTTT
CASTGQPNQPQHF